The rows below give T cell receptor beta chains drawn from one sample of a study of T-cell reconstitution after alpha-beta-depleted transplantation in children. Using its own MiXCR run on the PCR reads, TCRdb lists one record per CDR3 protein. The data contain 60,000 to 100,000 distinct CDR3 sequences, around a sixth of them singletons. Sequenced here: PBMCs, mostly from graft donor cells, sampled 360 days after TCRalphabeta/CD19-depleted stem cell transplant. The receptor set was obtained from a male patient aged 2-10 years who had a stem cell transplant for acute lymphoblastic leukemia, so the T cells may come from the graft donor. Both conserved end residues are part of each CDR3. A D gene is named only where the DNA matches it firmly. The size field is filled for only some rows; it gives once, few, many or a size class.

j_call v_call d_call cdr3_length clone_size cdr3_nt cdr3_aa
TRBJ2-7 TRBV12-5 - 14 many TGTGCTAGTGGCCACGGTGGAGGTCTTGGCGAGCAGTACTTC CASGHGGGLGEQYF
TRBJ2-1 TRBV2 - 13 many TGCACCACAGCACAGATAAATAGGGATTCCCAGTTCTTC CTTAQINRDSQFF
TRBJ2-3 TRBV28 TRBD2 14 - TGTGCCACCGGACTAGCGGGGCCCACAGATACGCAGTATTTT CATGLAGPTDTQYF
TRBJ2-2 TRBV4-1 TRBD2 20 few TGCGCCAGCAGCCCGATGACTAGCGGGAGGCATTTTCATTTAACCGGGGAGCTGTTTTTT CASSPMTSGRHFHLTGELFF
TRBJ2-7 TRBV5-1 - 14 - TGCGCCAGCAGCTTGGGCGCTGCAGGTTACGAGCAGTACTTC CASSLGAAGYEQYF
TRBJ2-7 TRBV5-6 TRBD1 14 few TGTGCCAGCAGCCCCACAGGGGGGCCCTACGAGCAGTACTTC CASSPTGGPYEQYF
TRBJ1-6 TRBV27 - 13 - TGTGCCAGCAGACGGACGGCTAATTCACCCCTCCACTTT CASRRTANSPLHF
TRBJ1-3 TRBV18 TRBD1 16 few TGTGCCAGCTCACCAGGGACAGGGGGAACTGGAAACACCATATATTTT CASSPGTGGTGNTIYF
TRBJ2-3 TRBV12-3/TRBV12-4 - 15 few TGTGCCAGCAGCCTTTTAGGAGGTAGCACAGATACGCAGTATTTT CASSLLGGSTDTQYF
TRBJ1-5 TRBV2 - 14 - TGTGCCAGCAGTGAGTACAGGTACAATCAGCCCCAGCATTTT CASSEYRYNQPQHF
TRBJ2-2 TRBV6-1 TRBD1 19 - TGTGCCAGCAGGGGGGCTAGGGGGCGGGTGAGTCCGAACACCGGGGAGCTGTTTTTT CASRGARGRVSPNTGELFF
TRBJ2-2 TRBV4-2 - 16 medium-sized TGTGCCAGCAGCCAAGAGGGGAACTCCTACACCGGGGAGCTGTTTTTT CASSQEGNSYTGELFF
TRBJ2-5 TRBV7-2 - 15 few TGTGCCAGCAGCTCCGGGACATTAGGCGGAGAGACCCAGTACTTC CASSSGTLGGETQYF
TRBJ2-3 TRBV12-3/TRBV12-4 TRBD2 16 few TGTGCCAGCAGTTTTGATCTAGCGGGACCTACAGATACGCAGTATTTT CASSFDLAGPTDTQYF
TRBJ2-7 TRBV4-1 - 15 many TGCGCCAGCAGCCAAGATCCAAGGAGCTCCTACGAGCAGTACTTC CASSQDPRSSYEQYF
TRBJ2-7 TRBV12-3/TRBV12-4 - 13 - TGTGCCAGCAGGATTGATAGCTCCTACGAGCAGTACTTC CASRIDSSYEQYF
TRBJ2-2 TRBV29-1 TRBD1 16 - TGCAGCGTTGGGAGGACAGGGGTTAGCAACACCGGGGAGCTGTTTTTT CSVGRTGVSNTGELFF
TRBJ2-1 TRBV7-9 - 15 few TGTGCCAGCAGCGCCGTTATGGCGGGATACAATGAGCAGTTCTTC CASSAVMAGYNEQFF
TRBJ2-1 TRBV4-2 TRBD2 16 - TGTGCCAGCAGCCGACGACTAGCGGGAGACTACAATGAGCAGTTCTTC CASSRRLAGDYNEQFF
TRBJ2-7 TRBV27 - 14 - TGTGCCAGCAGTTGGAGGGGTCCCACCTACGAGCAGTACTTC CASSWRGPTYEQYF